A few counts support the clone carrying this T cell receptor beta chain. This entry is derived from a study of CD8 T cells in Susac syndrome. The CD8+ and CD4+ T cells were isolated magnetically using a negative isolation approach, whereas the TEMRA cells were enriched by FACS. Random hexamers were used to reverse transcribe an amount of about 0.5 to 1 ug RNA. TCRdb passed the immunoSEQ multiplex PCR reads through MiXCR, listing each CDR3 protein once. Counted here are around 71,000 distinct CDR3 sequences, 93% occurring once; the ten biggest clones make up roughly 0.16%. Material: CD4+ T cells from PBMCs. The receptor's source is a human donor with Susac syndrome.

The CDR3 loop reads CASSWGDRVSSYEQYF. CDR3 in DNA: TGTGCCAGCAGCTGGGGAGACAGGGTGAGCTCCTACGAGCAGTACTTC. This chain uses TRBV7-2 with TRBJ2-7; 7 nucleotides match TRBD1. This CDR3 comprises 16 residues. Germline CDR1 is SGHTA and CDR2 is FQGNSA. With 4 bases clipped from V and 0 bases from J, the junction kept 9 bases outside the gene matches. Using reference TRBV7-2 and TRBJ2-7 for the parts outside the CDR3, the full variable domain is GAGVSQSPSNKVTEKGKDVELRCDPISGHTALYWYRQSLGQGLEFLIYFQGNSAPDKSGLPSDRFSAERTGGSVSTLTIQRTQQEDSAVYLCASSWGDRVSSYEQYFGPGTRLTVT.